These 17 T cell receptor beta chains originate from one sample sequenced in a study of T cells in Graves' hyperthyroidism and ophthalmopathy. Amplification yielded TCR beta CDR3 regions, with RNA transcripts as the source. First-round RT-PCR of the TCR CDR3 relied on the HTBI primer set. TCRdb itself ran the multiplex PCR reads through MiXCR, one entry per CDR3 protein. The table records around 530,000 distinct CDR3 sequences, roughly a sixth of them present only once. The material sequenced was blood. The receptors were gathered from a woman under 30 with Graves' ophthalmopathy.

The V gene is TRBV24-1, the J gene TRBJ2-2; 13 bases are a match to TRBD2. Trimming removed 6 bases from V and 5 bases from J; junction bases left unmatched: 5. CDR3 length: 16 amino acids. The germline CDR1 and CDR2 sequences are KGHDR and SFDVKD. The CDR3 nucleotides are TGTGCCACCAGTCCGGGACTAGCGGGGAGAACCGGGGAGCTGTTTTTT. This sequence encodes CATSPGLAGRTGELFF.

This clonotype was counted between two and nine times. The rearrangement uses TRBV20-1 and TRBJ1-6, with D hard to call. V shed 2 bases and J shed 5 bases, with 16 bases lying between them. CDR1 and CDR2 from the germline V gene are DFQATT and SNEGSKA (reference sequence). There are 16 residues in the CDR3. The CDR3: CSARLGARNHNSPLHF. The CDR3 DNA reads as TGCAGTGCTAGACTCGGCGCCCGAAACCATAATTCACCCCTCCACTTT.

The CDR3 bases are TGCAGCGTTGATCAGGATCGAGCAATTTCCGGGGCCAACGTCCTGACTTTC. The encoded protein is CSVDQDRAISGANVLTF. This chain links TRBV29-1 with TRBJ2-6; D remains ambiguous. Germline values: CDR1 SQVTM, CDR2 ANQGSEA. The CDR3 has 17 amino acids. The V end was cut by 3 bases, the J end by 4 bases, with 19 bases between. The full variable domain, completed using reference TRBV29-1 and TRBJ2-6, is SAVISQKPSRDICQRGTSLTIQCQVDSQVTMMFWYRQQPGQSLTLIATANQGSEATYESGFVIDKFPISRPNLTFSTLTVSNMSPEDSSIYLCSVDQDRAISGANVLTFGAGSRLTVL.

This clonotype occurred many times. The chain recombines TRBV7-3 with TRBJ2-1; D is uncertain. CDR3 length equals 12 residues. Trimming shortened V by 5 bases and J by 7 bases, and 9 bases separated the two germline ends. Germline CDR1 is SGHTA and CDR2 is FQGTGA. CDR3 in amino acids: CASSPGGNEQFF. The CDR3 DNA sequence: TGTGCCAGCAGCCCAGGTGGGAATGAGCAGTTCTTC.

The chain links TRBV30 to TRBJ2-7; D may be TRBD2 (5 bases). The germline gives CDR1 GTSNPN, CDR2 SVGIG (reference sequence). The CDR3 length is 14 residues. The V end was cut by 3 bases, the J end by 2 bases, with 14 bases between. The CDR3 nucleotides are TGTGCCTGGAGCCAACTGGGGAGCCCCTACGAGCAGTACTTC. Translating it yields CAWSQLGSPYEQYF.

The chain is built from TRBV6-5 and TRBJ2-2; 9 bases match TRBD1. CDR1 and CDR2 (germline): MNHEY, SVGAGI. The CDR3 is 15 amino acids. Trimming at V came to 3 bases and at J to 3 bases, leaving 2 bases not matched to a gene. The CDR3: CASSYWTGDTGELFF. In nucleotides, the CDR3 is TGTGCCAGCAGTTATTGGACAGGGGACACCGGGGAGCTGTTTTTT.

This clonotype was seen ten or more times. The CDR3 coding sequence is TGTGCCTGGGAGAGAATCATGAACACTGAAGCTTTCTTT. It encodes CAWERIMNTEAFF. This chain connects TRBV30 to TRBJ1-1; D ambiguous. The CDR3 sequence is 13 residues long. Trimming left V 5 bases short and J 0 bases short, with 10 bases between. Germline CDR1 and CDR2: GTSNPN and SVGIG (reference sequence).

Many counts were recorded for this clonotype. This sequence joins TRBV29-1 and TRBJ2-5; 16 nucleotides match TRBD2. The CDR3 runs to 17 residues. Germline V gene lookup returns CDR1 SQVTM and CDR2 ANQGSEA. The junction had 2 bases not matched to a gene; V was cut back by 0 bases and J by 1 base. The CDR3 DNA follows: TGCAGCGTTGAAGAGGGACTAGCGGGGGGGGTCCAAGAGACCCAGTACTTC. It encodes CSVEEGLAGGVQETQYF.

This clonotype occurred once. The DNA for the CDR3 is TGCAGCGTCCATGAACTTTGGACTAGCCGCTTCGCAGATACGCAGTATTTT. Translation gives CSVHELWTSRFADTQYF. The rearrangement links TRBV29-1 to TRBJ2-3, with 8 bases fitting TRBD2. The CDR3 loop spans 17 amino acids. The ends lost 6 bases at V and 4 bases at J; junction bases unmatched: 18. Germline V gene lookup returns CDR1 SQVTM and CDR2 ANQGSEA.

This clonotype came up many times. The J gene is TRBJ1-2, the V gene TRBV10-3; the match to TRBD1 covers 7 bases. The V gene's germline CDR1 is ENHRY and CDR2 SYGVKD. The CDR3 is made up of 13 amino acids. The V gene end was trimmed by 3 bases and the J gene end by 12 bases; junction bases not matched to a gene: 10. The CDR3 is CAISDRGQAINTF. CDR3 sequence (DNA): TGTGCCATCAGTGATCGCGGACAGGCGATAAACACCTTC.

Only a few counts were recorded for this clonotype. The chain links TRBV10-1 to TRBJ2-3; D unclear. The V end lost 0 bases, the J end lost 4 bases, and 8 bases lay between the germline ends. The CDR3 has 14 residues. CDR1 and CDR2 from the germline V gene are WNHNN and SYGVQD (reference sequence). The CDR3 coding sequence is TGCGCCAGCAGTGAGTCATCTGTAGCAGATACGCAGTATTTT. Protein sequence: CASSESSVADTQYF.

Notes on this clonotype: Relative to the germline gene, one junction end is altered; a read error may explain this. The genes are TRBV5-5 and TRBJ1-1, with D perhaps matching TRBD1 (5 bases). This CDR3 is 15 amino acids long. Germline CDR1 SGHKS, CDR2 YYEKEE (reference sequence). CDR3 in amino acids: CASRPDWGMNIEAFF. For the CDR3, the DNA is TGTGCCAGCAGACCCGACTGGGGGATGAACATTGAAGCTTTCTTT. The variable domain in full, completed from reference TRBV5-5 and TRBJ1-1, reads DAGVTQSPTHLIKTRGQQVTLRCSPISGHKSVSWYQQVLGQGPQFIFQYYEKEERGRGNFPDRFSARQFPNYSSELNVNALLLGDSALYLCASRPDWGMNIEAFFGQGTRLTVV.

This clonotype occurred many times. The rearrangement joins TRBV27 to TRBJ2-3; 12 bases agree with TRBD2. This CDR3 contains 17 residues. Germline V gene data show CDR1 as MNHEY and CDR2 as SMNVEV (reference sequence). Trimming removed 3 bases from V and 5 bases from J; junction bases left unmatched: 9. CDR3 residues: CASSFYGLAGRIDTQYF. Here the CDR3 DNA reads TGTGCCAGCAGTTTCTATGGACTAGCGGGACGAATAGATACGCAGTATTTT.

The V and J genes are TRBV4-1 and TRBJ2-6; D might be TRBD1 or TRBD2, each matching 5 bases. Germline values: CDR1 MGHRA, CDR2 YSYEKL. Trimming removed 0 bases at V and 4 bases at J, with 10 bases between. The CDR3 sequence is 16 residues long. CDR3 nucleotides: TGCGCCAGCAGCCAAGATTGGGGGTTGGGGGCCAACGTCCTGACTTTC. Encoded protein: CASSQDWGLGANVLTF.

This clonotype came up a few times. V and J are TRBV4-1 and TRBJ2-4; D is ambiguous. V was shortened by 0 bases and J by 1 base, with 4 bases between the two germline ends. The germline gives CDR1 MGHRA, CDR2 YSYEKL. CDR3 length: 14 residues. The CDR3 here is CASSQEAAKNIQYF. In DNA form, the CDR3 reads TGCGCCAGCAGCCAAGAGGCTGCCAAAAACATTCAGTACTTC.

In this sample, this clonotype turned up a few times. The chain joins TRBV20-1 to TRBJ2-5; 11 bases map to TRBD1. Trimming cost V 5 bases and J 3 bases; bases outside gene matches: 8. Germline lookup yields CDR1 DFQATT and CDR2 SNEGSKA (reference sequence). This CDR3 contains 15 residues. DNA of the CDR3: TGCAGTGCTCCGGACAGGGGGCTCTTAAAAGAGACCCAGTACTTC. Residues: CSAPDRGLLKETQYF.

In the case of this clonotype: A much larger clone is a single base away; this may be a read error. In this CDR3 the conserved last residue, phenylalanine or tryptophan, is missing, so a read error is likely. The chain links TRBV11-2 to TRBJ2-5, with D unclear. Looked up from germline, CDR1 is SGHAT and CDR2 is FQNNGV. The CDR3 covers 14 residues. V lost 5 bases and J lost 5, with 15 bases in between. CDR3 nucleotide sequence: TGTGCCAGCAGCGACCCCCCCGGCGAGGAGACCCAGTACCTC. Translated, it gives CASSDPPGEETQYL.